Shown below are 17 T cell receptor beta chains from a single sample sequenced in a study of beta chain features in type 1 diabetes. The whole isolated RNA underwent reverse transcription, so sequencing captured expressed TCRB transcripts. Measured with immunoSEQ multiplex PCR; TCRdb has only the in-frame clones, and not every one. The table lists approximately 300,000 clones, 11% of them singletons. What was sequenced was naive CD4+ T cells from blood. The receptors come from a woman between 25 and 40 years old in good health.

This clone appeared a few times. The V and J genes are TRBV21-1 and TRBJ2-7; the D segment call TRBD2 is taken from the table without a DNA check. TRBV21-1 is listed as a pseudogene. CDR3 length: 16 amino acids. Here the CDR3 DNA reads TGTGCCAGCAGCCCTAGCGGGAACCCTACCCCCTACGAGCAGTACTTC. It encodes CASSPSGNPTPYEQYF.

This clone was observed a handful of times. This chain links TRBV9 with TRBJ2-5, with D possibly TRBD1 on 5 matching bases. V dropped 0 bases and J dropped 4 bases, with 13 bases sitting between them. The germline CDR1 and CDR2 sequences are SGDLS and YYNGEE. The CDR3 extends over 15 amino acids. The CDR3 nucleotides read TGTGCCAGCAGCGTAGCTGCAGGGTCGGCAGAGACCCAGTACTTC. It yields the protein CASSVAAGSAETQYF.

The V call is TRBV5-4, the J call TRBJ1-2, with TRBD1 matching over 7 bases. Germline CDR1 reads SGHNT; CDR2 reads YYREEE (reference sequence). Germline trimming cut 3 bases from V and 1 base from J; bases unmatched to any gene: 6. The CDR3 length is 15 residues. The CDR3 loop reads CASSSIGQVNYGYTF. The CDR3 DNA reads as TGTGCCAGCAGCTCTATCGGACAGGTTAACTATGGCTACACCTTC.

This clone was detected a few times. This chain connects TRBV30 to TRBJ2-1, with 13 bases identical to TRBD2. The germline V gene encodes CDR1 GTSNPN and CDR2 SVGIG (reference sequence). The CDR3 has 13 residues. Unmatched junction bases numbered 5, after V lost 6 bases and J lost 9 bases. The CDR3 spells CACGTSGIGEQFF. As DNA, the CDR3 is TGTGCCTGCGGGACTAGCGGGATCGGTGAGCAGTTCTTC.

The sample holds a few counts of this clone. The V gene is TRBV28, the J gene TRBJ1-3; 9 bases match TRBD1. The ends lost 6 bases at V and 2 bases at J; junction bases unmatched: 5. Per germline, CDR1 MDHEN and CDR2 SYDVKM. The CDR3 extends over 15 amino acids. This CDR3 is CASSPGTGTGNTIYF. The CDR3 DNA is TGTGCCAGCAGCCCCGGGACAGGGACTGGAAACACCATATATTTT. The whole variable domain, remainder taken from reference TRBV28 and TRBJ1-3, is DVKVTQSSRYLVKRTGEKVFLECVQDMDHENMFWYRQDPGLGLRLIYFSYDVKMKEKGDIPEGYSVSREKKERFSLILESASTNQTSMYLCASSPGTGTGNTIYFGEGSWLTVV.

The rearrangement links TRBV29-1 to TRBJ2-7, with no clear D. The CDR3 is made up of 12 amino acids. The ends were cut back, 6 bases at V and 2 bases at J, with 11 bases in the middle. CDR1 SQVTM and CDR2 ANQGSEA come from the germline V gene. The CDR3 DNA reads TGCAGCGTCCGTCCGGGTCCCTACGAGCAGTACTTC. It codes for CSVRPGPYEQYF.

This clone was seen a handful of times. This sequence joins TRBV7-9 and TRBJ1-4, with a weak D call TRBD1 (5 bases). Between the trimmed V and J ends, which lost 2 bases and 2 bases, there was a span of 6 bases. CDR1 is SEHNR, CDR2 FQNEAQ, per germline (reference sequence). This CDR3 spans 14 amino acids. Here the CDR3 DNA reads TGTGCCAGCAGCTTATCAGGGACTAATGAAAAACTGTTTTTT. Translated, it gives CASSLSGTNEKLFF.

As for this clone: The same CDR3 also results from other DNA sequences found in this sample. The rearrangement joins TRBV7-9 to TRBJ2-7; 9 bases fit TRBD1. Germline CDR1 is SEHNR and CDR2 is FQNEAQ (reference sequence). Trimming removed 5 bases from V and 1 base from J; junction bases left unmatched: 6. The CDR3 loop spans 15 amino acids. The CDR3 protein is CASSPSGTGSYEQYF. The CDR3 DNA follows: TGTGCCAGCAGCCCGAGCGGGACAGGGTCCTACGAGCAGTACTTC. Full variable domain (rest looked up from reference TRBV7-9 and TRBJ2-7): DTGVSQNPRHKITKRGQNVTFRCDPISEHNRLYWYRQTLGQGPEFLTYFQNEAQLEKSRLLSDRFSAERPKGSFSTLEIQRTEQGDSAMYLCASSPSGTGSYEQYFGPGTRLTVT.

V usage is TRBV5-1 and J usage is TRBJ2-2, with D perhaps TRBD1 (5 bases). In germline, CDR1 is SGHRS, CDR2 YFSETQ. V was pared by 7 bases and J by 2 bases, with 12 bases between. CDR3 length: 14 amino acids. The CDR3 protein is CASDQGFNTGELFF. CDR3 coding DNA: TGCGCCAGCGACCAGGGTTTTAACACCGGGGAGCTGTTTTTT.

This clone has just a few counts. V and J are TRBV9 and TRBJ2-2; 10 bases fit TRBD2. The CDR3 extends over 16 amino acids. The V gene's germline CDR1 is SGDLS and CDR2 YYNGEE. V dropped 3 bases and J dropped 6; count of bases not matched to a gene: 8. The CDR3 nucleotides read TGTGCCAGCAGCGGGAGCGGGAGGGCCAGTTCCGGGGAGCTGTTTTTT. This sequence encodes CASSGSGRASSGELFF.

Only a few counts were recorded for this clone. The chain combines TRBV14 with TRBJ2-5, with D uncertain. The CDR3 is 12 residues long. Deletions cut 4 bases from V and 13 bases from J, with 16 bases between. CDR1 is SGHDN and CDR2 is FVKESK in the germline V gene. The CDR3 coding sequence is TGTGCCAGCAGCCGAAAGCTAGATTCACCGTACTTC. Translation: CASSRKLDSPYF.

This chain links TRBV23-1 with TRBJ2-1; 7 bases align to TRBD1. TRBV23-1 is an ORF, with its function uncertain. This CDR3 region has 14 residues. The V and J ends lost 2 bases and 5 bases, in that order; junction bases with no gene match: 3. CDR3 region: CASSQRQGDNEQFF. The CDR3 nucleotides read TGCGCCAGCAGTCAAAGACAGGGTGACAATGAGCAGTTCTTC.

The table lists this clone with a few counts. This chain joins TRBV11-2 and TRBJ2-1; D is unresolved. Germline V gene data show CDR1 as SGHAT and CDR2 as FQNNGV. The V end lost 0 bases, the J end lost 8 bases, and 5 bases lay between the germline ends. The CDR3 is made up of 12 amino acids. The CDR3 sequence: CASSLDIDEQFF. The DNA for the CDR3 is TGTGCCAGCAGCTTAGACATTGATGAGCAGTTCTTC. Variable domain in full (rest from reference TRBV11-2 and TRBJ2-1): EAGVAQSPRYKIIEKRQSVAFWCNPISGHATLYWYQQILGQGPKLLIQFQNNGVVDDSQLPKDRFSAERLKGVDSTLKIQPAKLEDSAVYLCASSLDIDEQFFGPGTRLTVL.

There are a few counts of this clone. The rearrangement links TRBV9 to TRBJ1-2; the match to TRBD1 covers 12 bases. The germline V gene encodes CDR1 SGDLS and CDR2 YYNGEE. This CDR3 is built from 16 residues. J gave up 1 base and V 3 bases, and 4 bases lay outside the gene matches. The CDR3 nucleotides read TGTGCCAGCAGCGGGGGACAGGGGGCATATAACTATGGCTACACCTTC. Its translation is CASSGGQGAYNYGYTF.

A word on this clone: The sample carries other DNA sequences with the same CDR3. The chain recombines TRBV30 with TRBJ2-7; 7 nucleotides align to TRBD1. The V gene's germline CDR1 is GTSNPN and CDR2 SVGIG (reference sequence). V trimming: 1 base; J trimming: 2 bases; junction bases outside the gene matches: 2. CDR3 length: 13 residues. CDR3 region: CAWSGQGAYEQYF. The CDR3 region has the DNA TGTGCCTGGAGTGGGCAGGGGGCCTACGAGCAGTACTTC.

The chain is built from TRBV30 and TRBJ1-1; 7 nucleotides line up with TRBD1. With 5 bases clipped from V and 5 bases from J, the junction kept 11 bases outside the gene matches. This CDR3 is 14 amino acids long. Germline CDR1 and CDR2: GTSNPN and SVGIG (reference sequence). The CDR3 reads CAWVLTGYYTEAFF. The CDR3, as DNA: TGTGCCTGGGTACTGACAGGGTACTATACTGAAGCTTTCTTT.

This clone showed up just a few times. V is TRBV10-3 and J is TRBJ2-1, with 10 bases fitting TRBD2. Germline V gene data show CDR1 as ENHRY and CDR2 as SYGVKD. The CDR3 sequence is 14 residues long. The J segment lost 9 bases and the V segment lost 2 bases, leaving 4 bases of the junction unmatched. The CDR3 protein is CAISERVAGGEQFF. CDR3 in DNA: TGTGCCATCAGTGAGCGGGTAGCGGGAGGTGAGCAGTTCTTC.